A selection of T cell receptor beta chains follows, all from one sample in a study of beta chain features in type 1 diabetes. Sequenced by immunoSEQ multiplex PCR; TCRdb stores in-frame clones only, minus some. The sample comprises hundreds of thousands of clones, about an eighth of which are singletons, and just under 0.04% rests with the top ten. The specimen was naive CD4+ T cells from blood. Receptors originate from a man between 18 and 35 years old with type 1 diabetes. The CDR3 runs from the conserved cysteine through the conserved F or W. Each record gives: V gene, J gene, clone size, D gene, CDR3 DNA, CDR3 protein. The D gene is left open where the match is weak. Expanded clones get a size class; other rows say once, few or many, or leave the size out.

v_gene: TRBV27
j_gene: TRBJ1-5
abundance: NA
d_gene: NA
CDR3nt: TGTGCCAGCAGTTTGGTAGGCAGCAATCAGCCCCAGCATTTT
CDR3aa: CASSLVGSNQPQHF

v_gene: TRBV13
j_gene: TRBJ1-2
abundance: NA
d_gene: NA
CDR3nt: TGTGCCAGCAGCTCCCGGGACCGGTACTTCTATGGCTACACCTTC
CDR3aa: CASSSRDRYFYGYTF

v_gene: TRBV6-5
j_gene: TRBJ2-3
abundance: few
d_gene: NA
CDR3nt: TGTGCCAGCAGTTACTCCACCTACGGGACAAAGGATACGCAGTATTTT
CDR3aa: CASSYSTYGTKDTQYF

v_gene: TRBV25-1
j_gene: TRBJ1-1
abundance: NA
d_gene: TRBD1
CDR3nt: TGTGCCAGCCGGACAGGGGCTCTCCCTGAAGCTTTCTTT
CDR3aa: CASRTGALPEAFF

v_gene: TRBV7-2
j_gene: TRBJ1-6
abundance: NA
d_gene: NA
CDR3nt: TGTGCCAGCAGCGCAGCCGGGACACCGCTTACAGGGTCACCCCTCCACTTT
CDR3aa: CASSAAGTPLTGSPLHF

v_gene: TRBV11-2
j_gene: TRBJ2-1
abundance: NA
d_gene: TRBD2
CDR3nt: TGTGCCAGCAGCTACCGGCGGGAGCAAGACAATGAGCAGTTCTTC
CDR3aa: CASSYRREQDNEQFF

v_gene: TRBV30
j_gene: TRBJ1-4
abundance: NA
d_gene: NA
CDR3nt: TGTGCCTGGAGTGTACCCGCCAGCGGTGAAAAACTGTTTTTT
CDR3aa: CAWSVPASGEKLFF

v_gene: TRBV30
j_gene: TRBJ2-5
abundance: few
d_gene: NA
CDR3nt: TGTGCCTGGAGTGTAACCAGGACCCAAGAGACCCAGTACTTC
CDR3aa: CAWSVTRTQETQYF

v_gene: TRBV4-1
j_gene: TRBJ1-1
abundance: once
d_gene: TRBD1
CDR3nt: TGCGCCAGCAGCCTAGACGGGACAGGTAGAGGGACTGAAGCTTTCTTT
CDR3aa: CASSLDGTGRGTEAFF

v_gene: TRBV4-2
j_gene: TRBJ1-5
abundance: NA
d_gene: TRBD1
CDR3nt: TGTGCCAGCAGCCACTCCCAGGGGGCAGATAAACAGCCCCAGCATTTT
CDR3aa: CASSHSQGADKQPQHF

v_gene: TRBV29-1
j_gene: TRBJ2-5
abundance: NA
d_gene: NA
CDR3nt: TGCAGCGTTGGGGGGACGGTCAAAGAGACCCAGTACTTC
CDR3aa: CSVGGTVKETQYF

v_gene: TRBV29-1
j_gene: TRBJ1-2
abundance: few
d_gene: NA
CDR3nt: TGCAGCGTTGAAAGGGATCCTAACTATGGCTACACCTTC
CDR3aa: CSVERDPNYGYTF

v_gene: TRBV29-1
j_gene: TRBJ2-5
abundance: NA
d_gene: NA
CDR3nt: TGCAGCGTTGATCGAGGCATCTCGGAGACCCAGTACTTC
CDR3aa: CSVDRGISETQYF

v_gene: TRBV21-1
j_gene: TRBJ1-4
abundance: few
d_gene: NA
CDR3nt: TGTGCCAGCATAGACAGGGATTGGAAACTGTTTTTT
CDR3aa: CASIDRDWKLFF

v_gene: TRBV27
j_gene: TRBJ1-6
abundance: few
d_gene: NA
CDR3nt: TGTGCCAGCAGGCCTGATTCCCTTAATTCACCCCTCCACTTT
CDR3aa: CASRPDSLNSPLHF

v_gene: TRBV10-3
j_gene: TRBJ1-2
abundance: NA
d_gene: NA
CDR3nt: TGTGCCATCAGTGTCGACTCAGGCCACTATGGCTACACCTTC
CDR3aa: CAISVDSGHYGYTF

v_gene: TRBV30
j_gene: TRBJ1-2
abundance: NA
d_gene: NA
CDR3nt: TGTGCCTGGGCACCTCCGGGACAACTGTCTGGCTACACCTTC
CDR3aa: CAWAPPGQLSGYTF

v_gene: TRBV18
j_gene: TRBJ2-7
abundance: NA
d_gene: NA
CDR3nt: TGTGCCAGCTCCCCCGGGGGGACAGCAAACTACGAGCAGTACTTC
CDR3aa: CASSPGGTANYEQYF

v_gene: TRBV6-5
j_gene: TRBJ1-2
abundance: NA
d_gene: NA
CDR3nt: TGTGCCAGCAGTTTCGGGCCTGGCTATGGCTACACCTTC
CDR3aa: CASSFGPGYGYTF

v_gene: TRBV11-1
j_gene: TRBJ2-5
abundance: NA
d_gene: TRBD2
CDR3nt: TGTGCCAGCAGCCACGGGGGGGCCCAAGAGACCCAGTACTTC
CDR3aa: CASSHGGAQETQYF

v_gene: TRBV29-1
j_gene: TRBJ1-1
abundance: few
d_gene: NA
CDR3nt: TGCAGCGTGGCGGACAGATCAAACACTGAAGCTTTCTTT
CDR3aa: CSVADRSNTEAFF

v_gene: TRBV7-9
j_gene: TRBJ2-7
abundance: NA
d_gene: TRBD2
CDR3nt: TGTGCCAGCAGTTCCGGGACTAGTAATCCGTACGAGCAGTACTTC
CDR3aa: CASSSGTSNPYEQYF

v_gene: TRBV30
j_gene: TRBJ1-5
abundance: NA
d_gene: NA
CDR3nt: TGTGCCTGGAAGACGAAGCGTAGCAATCAGCCCCAGCATTTT
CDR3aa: CAWKTKRSNQPQHF

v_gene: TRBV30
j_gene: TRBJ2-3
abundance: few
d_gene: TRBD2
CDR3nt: TGTGCCTGGAGTCGGACTAGCGGGGGGGCGGATACGCAGTATTTT
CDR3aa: CAWSRTSGGADTQYF

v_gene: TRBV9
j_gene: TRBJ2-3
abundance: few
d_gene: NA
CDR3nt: TGTGCCAGCAGCCCTGGCGGGTACACAGATACGCAGTATTTT
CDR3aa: CASSPGGYTDTQYF

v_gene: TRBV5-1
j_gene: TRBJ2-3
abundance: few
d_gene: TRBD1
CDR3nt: TGCGCCAGCAGCACGGGACAGGGTCGGACAGATACGCAGTATTTT
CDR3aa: CASSTGQGRTDTQYF

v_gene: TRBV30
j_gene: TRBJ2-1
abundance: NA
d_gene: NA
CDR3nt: TGTGCCTGGAGTGTAGGTGAGCAGTTCTTC
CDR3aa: CAWSVGEQFF

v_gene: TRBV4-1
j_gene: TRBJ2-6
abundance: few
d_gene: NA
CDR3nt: TGCGCCAGCAGCTTCATGGGTTATGTAAGCTCTGGGGCCAACGTCCTGACTTTC
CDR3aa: CASSFMGYVSSGANVLTF

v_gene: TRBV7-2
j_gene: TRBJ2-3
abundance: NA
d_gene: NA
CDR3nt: TGTGCCAGCAGCTACCGAGCGGGCCTGGCCCAAGATACGCAGTATTTT
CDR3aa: CASSYRAGLAQDTQYF

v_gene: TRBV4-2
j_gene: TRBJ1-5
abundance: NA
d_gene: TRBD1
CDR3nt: TGTGCCAGCAGCCAAGGAGGGGACAGGACCAATCAGCCCCAGCATTTT
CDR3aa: CASSQGGDRTNQPQHF

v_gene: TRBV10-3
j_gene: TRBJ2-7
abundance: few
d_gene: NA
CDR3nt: TGTGCCATCAGTGAAGAGACACCTTACCCCTACGAGCAGTACTTC
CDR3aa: CAISEETPYPYEQYF

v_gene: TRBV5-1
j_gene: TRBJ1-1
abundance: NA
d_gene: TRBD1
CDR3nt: TGCGCCAGCAGACAGGGACAGCCGAACACTGAAGCTTTCTTT
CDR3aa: CASRQGQPNTEAFF